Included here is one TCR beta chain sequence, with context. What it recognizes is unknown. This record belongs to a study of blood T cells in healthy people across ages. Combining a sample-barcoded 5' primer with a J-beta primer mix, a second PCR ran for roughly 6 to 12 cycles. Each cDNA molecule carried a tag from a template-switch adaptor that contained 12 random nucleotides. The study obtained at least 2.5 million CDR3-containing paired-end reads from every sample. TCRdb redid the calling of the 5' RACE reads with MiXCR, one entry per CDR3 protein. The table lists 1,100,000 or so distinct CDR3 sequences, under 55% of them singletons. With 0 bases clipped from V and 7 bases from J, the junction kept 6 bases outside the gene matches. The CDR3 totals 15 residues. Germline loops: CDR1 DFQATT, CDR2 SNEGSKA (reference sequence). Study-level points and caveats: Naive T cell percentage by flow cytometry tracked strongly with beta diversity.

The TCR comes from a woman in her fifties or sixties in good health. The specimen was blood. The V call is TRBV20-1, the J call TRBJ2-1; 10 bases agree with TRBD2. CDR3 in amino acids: CSARDKAGGPNEQFF. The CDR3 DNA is TGCAGTGCTAGAGATAAAGCGGGAGGGCCGAATGAGCAGTTCTTC.